Listed below are T cell receptor beta chains from one sample, sequenced in a study. TCRdb reprocessed the 5' RACE reads with MiXCR, giving one entry per CDR3 protein. The repertoire holds approximately 60,000 distinct CDR3 sequences, with about 20% as singletons. Sequenced: memory CD4+ T cells sorted from a lymph node. These receptors came from a female donor with breast cancer. CDR3s leave out the opening cysteine and the closing phenylalanine or tryptophan. Each record gives: CDR3 length, J gene, V gene, D gene, CDR3 protein. A D gene is named only where the DNA matches it firmly.

length: 13
J: TRBJ1-1
V: TRBV7-2
D: -
CDR3: ASSRTGALLAEAF

length: 11
J: TRBJ1-5
V: TRBV7-6
D: -
CDR3: ASSENAGGPQH

length: 16
J: TRBJ1-5
V: TRBV13
D: -
CDR3: ASSFLPSTRGSNQPQH

length: 13
J: TRBJ1-6
V: TRBV7-6
D: -
CDR3: ASSSLTGGNSPLH

length: 12
J: TRBJ1-2
V: TRBV10-3
D: -
CDR3: AISGTDQNYGYT

length: 12
J: TRBJ2-7
V: TRBV12-3/TRBV12-4
D: -
CDR3: ASSSQPGPYEQY

length: 9
J: TRBJ2-2
V: TRBV2
D: -
CDR3: ASTNTGELF

length: 12
J: TRBJ2-2
V: TRBV10-3
D: -
CDR3: AISVLTGTGELF

length: 13
J: TRBJ2-1
V: TRBV6-5
D: -
CDR3: ASSRRGAETREQF

length: 14
J: TRBJ2-6
V: TRBV24-1
D: -
CDR3: ATSDSLYSGANVLT

length: 11
J: TRBJ2-6
V: TRBV20-1
D: -
CDR3: SARESGANVLT

length: 14
J: TRBJ2-7
V: TRBV7-8
D: TRBD1
CDR3: ASSLRRDRGSYEQY

length: 15
J: TRBJ2-1
V: TRBV4-2
D: TRBD2
CDR3: ASSQGLQAGVGNEQF

length: 11
J: TRBJ2-1
V: TRBV6-2/TRBV6-3
D: TRBD1
CDR3: ASRLTGNNEQF

length: 14
J: TRBJ2-3
V: TRBV6-2/TRBV6-3
D: -
CDR3: ASSYSGGDGTDTQY

length: 12
J: TRBJ1-3
V: TRBV30
D: TRBD1
CDR3: AYTTGLSGNTIY